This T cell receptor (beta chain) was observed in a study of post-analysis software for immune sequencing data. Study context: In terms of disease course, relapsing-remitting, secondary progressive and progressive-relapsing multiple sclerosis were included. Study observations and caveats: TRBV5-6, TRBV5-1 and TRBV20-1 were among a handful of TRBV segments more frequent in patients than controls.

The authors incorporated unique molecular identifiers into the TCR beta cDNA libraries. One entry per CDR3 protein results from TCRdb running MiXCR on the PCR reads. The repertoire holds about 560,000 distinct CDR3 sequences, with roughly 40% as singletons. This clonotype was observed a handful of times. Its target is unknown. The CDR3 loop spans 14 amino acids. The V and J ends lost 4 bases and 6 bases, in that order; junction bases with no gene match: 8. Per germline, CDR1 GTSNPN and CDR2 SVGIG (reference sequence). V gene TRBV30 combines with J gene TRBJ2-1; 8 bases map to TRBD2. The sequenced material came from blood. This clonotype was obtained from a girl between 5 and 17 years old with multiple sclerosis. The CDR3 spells CAWKGPGGLNEQFF. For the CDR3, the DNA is TGTGCCTGGAAAGGGCCGGGAGGGCTCAATGAGCAGTTCTTC.